The rows below give T cell receptor beta chains drawn from one sample of a study of OX40 agonist ivuxolimab in advanced cancers. Produced via immunoSEQ multiplex PCR; TCRdb's table is partial and in-frame only. The table records roughly 70,000 clones, around 82% of them present only once. The specimen was CD4+ or CD8+ T cells sorted from blood, collected in a trial of the OX40 agonist ivuxolimab. All receptors come from an adult with an advanced solid tumor such as melanoma, head and neck, liver or kidney cancer. Each CDR3 is given with its conserved first and last residue. Each record gives: V gene, clone size, D gene, J gene, CDR3 DNA, CDR3 protein. A D gene is named only where the DNA matches it firmly. The listing skips clone size in some rows; elsewhere it reads once, few, many or a size class.

TRBV14	few	TRBD2	TRBJ2-1	TGTGCCAGCAGCAGGAGGGGGGGCGCGACGGGAGGGCCGAATGAGCAGTTCTTC	CASSRRGGATGGPNEQFF
TRBV9	few	NA	TRBJ1-3	TGTGCCAGCAGCGTAGCTGTGATGGACTCTGGAAACACCATATATTTT	CASSVAVMDSGNTIYF
TRBV5-1	NA	NA	TRBJ2-3	TGCGCCAGCAGCTTGGACCTGTACACAGATACGCAGTATTTT	CASSLDLYTDTQYF
TRBV28	NA	TRBD1	TRBJ1-2	TGTGCCAGCAGTTTGGGACAGGGGGGCTATGGCTACACCTTC	CASSLGQGGYGYTF
TRBV7-9	NA	NA	TRBJ2-1	TGTGCCAGCAGCCACTACGTCACCAATGAGCAGTTCTTC	CASSHYVTNEQFF
TRBV7-2	NA	NA	TRBJ2-4	TGTGCCAGCAGCCGAGGGGGTAGCAAAAACATTCAGTACTTC	CASSRGGSKNIQYF
TRBV4-1	NA	NA	TRBJ2-5	TGCGCCAGCAGCCAAAGCTCCGGTGGGACCCAAGAGACCCAGTACTTC	CASSQSSGGTQETQYF
TRBV7-2	NA	NA	TRBJ1-4	TGTGCCAGCAGCTTAGAGCAGGCCCCGGGATTAAATGAAAAACTGTTTTTT	CASSLEQAPGLNEKLFF
TRBV27	NA	TRBD2	TRBJ2-2	TGTGCCAGCAGTTTATACGGCGCGGGGGGCACCGGGGAGCTGTTTTTT	CASSLYGAGGTGELFF
TRBV7-2	NA	NA	TRBJ2-3	TGTGCCAGCAGCCTTGGGATGGCAGATACGCAGTATTTT	CASSLGMADTQYF
TRBV19	NA	NA	TRBJ2-7	TGTGCCAGCTCGGACAGCCACTACGAGCAGTACTTC	CASSDSHYEQYF
TRBV7-2	NA	NA	TRBJ1-2	TGTGCCAGCAGCGCAAGGGGCGGCGGCTACACCTTC	CASSARGGGYTF
TRBV9	NA	NA	TRBJ2-7	TGTGCCAGCAGCGTAGACCAGGGGACGGCCGAGCAGTACTTC	CASSVDQGTAEQYF
TRBV7-2	NA	TRBD1	TRBJ1-1	TGTGCCAGCAGCTCGAGACAGGGAGTGATGGCTGAAGCTTTCTTT	CASSSRQGVMAEAFF
TRBV9	NA	TRBD2	TRBJ2-4	TGTGCCAGCAGCGTAGATGGCGGGGGGAAAAACATTCAGTACTTC	CASSVDGGGKNIQYF
TRBV19	NA	TRBD1	TRBJ1-2	TGTGCCAGTAGTATGCGGACAGGGCTTGGCTACACCTTC	CASSMRTGLGYTF
TRBV28	few	TRBD1	TRBJ2-7	TGTGCCAGCAGTCTCGGGACAGGCGTAATCTACGAGCAGTACTTC	CASSLGTGVIYEQYF
TRBV2	NA	TRBD1	TRBJ1-2	TGTGCCAGCAGCGGACAGGGGGCAACTGGCTACACCTTC	CASSGQGATGYTF
TRBV28	once	NA	TRBJ1-4	TGTGCCAGCAGTTTCTGGGCAGGGGAGGAAAAACTGTTTTTT	CASSFWAGEEKLFF
TRBV30	NA	NA	TRBJ2-3	TGTGCCTGGGAAGCCCGGAGGGGAGCGGCAGATACGCAGTATTTT	CAWEARRGAADTQYF
TRBV28	few	NA	TRBJ1-5	TGTGCCAGCAGCAGGGATTTCAATCAGCCCCAGCATTTT	CASSRDFNQPQHF
TRBV11-2	NA	NA	TRBJ2-7	TGTGCCAGCAGCTTAGGGAACGAGCAGTACTTC	CASSLGNEQYF
TRBV25-1	NA	NA	TRBJ1-1	TGTGCCAGCAGTGAATACGGCAGGCAATCGAACACTGAAGCTTTCTTT	CASSEYGRQSNTEAFF
TRBV15	NA	NA	TRBJ2-7	TGTGCCACCAGCGGCGAGAGAATTGGGTACGAGCAGTACTTC	CATSGERIGYEQYF
TRBV10-3	few	TRBD1	TRBJ1-1	TGTGCCATCACCAGACAGGGAGGGACTGAAGCTTTCTTT	CAITRQGGTEAFF
TRBV30	NA	TRBD2	TRBJ2-2	TGTGCCTGGAAGCGGGGGCAGAACACCGGGGAGCTGTTTTTT	CAWKRGQNTGELFF
TRBV29-1	once	TRBD2	TRBJ2-1	TGCAGCGTTGCGGCGTTTTCTAGCGGGAGCGATGAGCAGTTCTTC	CSVAAFSSGSDEQFF
TRBV7-8	NA	TRBD1	TRBJ1-1	TGTGCCAGCAGCTTCCGGGGGTTGACAGGGGCGAACACTGAAGCTTTCTTT	CASSFRGLTGANTEAFF
TRBV25-1	NA	NA	TRBJ2-1	TGTGCCAGCAGTGATACGGGGAGAAACAATGAGCAGTTCTTC	CASSDTGRNNEQFF
TRBV7-2	once	NA	TRBJ1-5	TGTGCCAGCAGCTTCGGGACTCCCGGGAGCAATCAGCCCCAGCATTTT	CASSFGTPGSNQPQHF
TRBV5-1	NA	NA	TRBJ2-2	TGCGCCAGCAGCCCACAAACAGGGCAGACCGGGGAGCTGTTTTTT	CASSPQTGQTGELFF
TRBV2	NA	TRBD1	TRBJ1-2	TGTGCCAGCAGTATAGGGACAGGGGGAAACTATGGCTACACCTTC	CASSIGTGGNYGYTF
TRBV9	NA	TRBD1	TRBJ2-2	TGTGCCAGCAGCCCCCGGACAGGGTGGGACACCGGGGAGCTGTTTTTT	CASSPRTGWDTGELFF
TRBV4-2	NA	NA	TRBJ1-5	TGTGCCAGCAGCCAAGGGGACCGGGGAAGGGATCAGCCCCAGCATTTT	CASSQGDRGRDQPQHF
TRBV7-2	NA	TRBD2	TRBJ2-7	TGTGCCAGCAGCTGGCCCTCTAGCGGGAGGGCCGGATACGAGCAGTACTTC	CASSWPSSGRAGYEQYF
TRBV6-5	few	NA	TRBJ2-3	TGTGCCAGCAGTTACTCAGGGGTGAGCACAGATACGCAGTATTTT	CASSYSGVSTDTQYF
TRBV21-1	few	NA	TRBJ2-3	TGTGCCAGCAGCAAAGAGAGGGGAGGCTGCACAGATACGCAGTATTTT	CASSKERGGCTDTQYF
TRBV4-1	NA	NA	TRBJ1-3	TGCGCCAGCACCGGAACCGGGACATTCGGAAACACCATATATTTT	CASTGTGTFGNTIYF
TRBV7-9	NA	NA	TRBJ1-4	TGTGCCAGCAGCTTAGGGGGCCCAACTAATGAAAAACTGTTTTTT	CASSLGGPTNEKLFF
TRBV28	few	TRBD1	TRBJ2-5	TGTGCCAGCAGCCGCACAGGGGGCGCGGGGGAGACCCAGTACTTC	CASSRTGGAGETQYF
TRBV28	NA	TRBD1	TRBJ2-3	TGTGCCAGCAGACAACAGGGGTTCTCAGATACGCAGTATTTT	CASRQQGFSDTQYF
TRBV11-2	NA	TRBD2	TRBJ2-1	TGTGCCAGCAGCTTCTCGAGCGGGAGAACTAGGGATGAGCAGTTCTTC	CASSFSSGRTRDEQFF
TRBV5-1	NA	NA	TRBJ1-1	TGCGCCAGCAGGCGGGCCAAGAACACTGAAGCTTTCTTT	CASRRAKNTEAFF
TRBV5-6	few	TRBD1	TRBJ2-4	TGTGCCAGCAGCAACCAGGGGGCGAACATTCAGTACTTC	CASSNQGANIQYF
TRBV19	NA	NA	TRBJ1-5	TGTGCCAGCTCCGTGGGGGGCGCGGGCAATCAGCCCCAGCATTTT	CASSVGGAGNQPQHF